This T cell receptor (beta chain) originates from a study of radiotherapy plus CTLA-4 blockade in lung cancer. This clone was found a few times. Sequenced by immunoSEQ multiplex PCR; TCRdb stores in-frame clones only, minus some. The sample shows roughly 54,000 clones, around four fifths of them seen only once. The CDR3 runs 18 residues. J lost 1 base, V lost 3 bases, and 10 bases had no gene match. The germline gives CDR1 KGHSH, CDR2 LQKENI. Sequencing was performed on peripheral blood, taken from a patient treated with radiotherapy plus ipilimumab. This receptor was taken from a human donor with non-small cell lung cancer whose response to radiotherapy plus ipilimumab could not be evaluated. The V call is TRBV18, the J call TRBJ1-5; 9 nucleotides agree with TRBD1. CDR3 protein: CASSPSGTGYTSNQPQHF. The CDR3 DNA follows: TGTGCCAGCTCACCGTCCGGGACAGGGTATACGAGCAATCAGCCCCAGCATTTT. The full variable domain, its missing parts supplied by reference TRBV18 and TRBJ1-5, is NAGVMQNPRHLVRRRGQEARLRCSPMKGHSHVYWYRQLPEEGLKFMVYLQKENIIDESGMPKERFSAEFPKEGPSILRIQQVVRGDSAAYFCASSPSGTGYTSNQPQHFGDGTRLSIL.